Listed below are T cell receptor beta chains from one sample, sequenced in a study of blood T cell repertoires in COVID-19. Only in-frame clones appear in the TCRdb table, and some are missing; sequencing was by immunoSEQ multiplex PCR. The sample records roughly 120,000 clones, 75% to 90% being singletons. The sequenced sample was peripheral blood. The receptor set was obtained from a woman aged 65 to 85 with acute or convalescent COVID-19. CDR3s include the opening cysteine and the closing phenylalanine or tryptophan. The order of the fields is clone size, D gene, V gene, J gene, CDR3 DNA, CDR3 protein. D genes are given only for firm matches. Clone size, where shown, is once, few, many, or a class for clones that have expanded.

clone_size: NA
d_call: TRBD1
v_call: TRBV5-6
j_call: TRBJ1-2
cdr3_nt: TGTGCCAGCAGCTACTGGGGGACAGGGGTAATATATGGCTACACCTTC
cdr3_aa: CASSYWGTGVIYGYTF

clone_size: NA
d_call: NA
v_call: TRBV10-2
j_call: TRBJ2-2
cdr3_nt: TGCGCCAGCAGTGGAAGACAGGCCAGGGACACCGGGGAGCTGTTTTTT
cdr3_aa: CASSGRQARDTGELFF

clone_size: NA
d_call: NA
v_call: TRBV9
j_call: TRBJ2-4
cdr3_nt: TGTGCCAGCAGCGGGGGGGAAGCTCAGTACTTC
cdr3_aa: CASSGGEAQYF

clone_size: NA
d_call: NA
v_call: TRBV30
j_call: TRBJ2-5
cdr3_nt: TGTGCCTGGAGTGGGCAGGGGGGGACCCAGTACTTC
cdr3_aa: CAWSGQGGTQYF

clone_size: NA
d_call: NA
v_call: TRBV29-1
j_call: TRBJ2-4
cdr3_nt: TGCAGCGTTGAGGGGGCTCTACGGGCCAAAAACATTCAGTACTTC
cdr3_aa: CSVEGALRAKNIQYF

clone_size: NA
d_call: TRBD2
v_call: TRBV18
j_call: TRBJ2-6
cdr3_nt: TGTGCCAGCTCACCATTTGCTAGCGGGGGAAGCTCTGGGGCCAACGTCCTGACTTTC
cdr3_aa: CASSPFASGGSSGANVLTF

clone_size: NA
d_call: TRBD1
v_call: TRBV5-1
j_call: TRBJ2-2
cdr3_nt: TGCGCCAGCAGCAACCTCGGACAGGGGGCTAACGGGGAGCTGTTTTTT
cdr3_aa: CASSNLGQGANGELFF

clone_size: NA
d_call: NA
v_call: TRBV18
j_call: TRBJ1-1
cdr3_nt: TGTGCCAGCTCACCGCGGATGGCGGAGGGCGAGACTGAAGCTTTCTTT
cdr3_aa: CASSPRMAEGETEAFF

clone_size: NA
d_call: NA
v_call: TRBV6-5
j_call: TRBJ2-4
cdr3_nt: TGTGCCAGCAGTTACAATCTTCCGGGCAAAAACATTCAGTACTTC
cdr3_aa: CASSYNLPGKNIQYF

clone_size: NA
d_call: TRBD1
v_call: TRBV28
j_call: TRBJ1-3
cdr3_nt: TGTGCCAGCAGTTTACGCTCCGGGACAGGGAGAAACACCATATATTTT
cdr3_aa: CASSLRSGTGRNTIYF

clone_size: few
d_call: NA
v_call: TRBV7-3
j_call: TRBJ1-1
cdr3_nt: TGTGCCAGCAGCTCGACAGCTACTACTGAAGCTTTCTTT
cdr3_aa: CASSSTATTEAFF

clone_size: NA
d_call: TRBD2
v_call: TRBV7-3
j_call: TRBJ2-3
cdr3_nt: TGTGCCAGCAGCCGTCAAGCGGGGGGGCTGACAGATACGCAGTATTTT
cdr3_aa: CASSRQAGGLTDTQYF

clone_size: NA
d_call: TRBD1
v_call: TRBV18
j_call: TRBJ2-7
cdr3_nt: TGTGCCAGCTCACTGGGACAGGGGGAATCGGGGGAGCAGTACTTC
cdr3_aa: CASSLGQGESGEQYF

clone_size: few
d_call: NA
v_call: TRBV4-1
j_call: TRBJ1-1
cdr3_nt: TGCGCCAGCAGCCCAAGGGCGGGTGAAGCTTTCTTT
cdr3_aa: CASSPRAGEAFF

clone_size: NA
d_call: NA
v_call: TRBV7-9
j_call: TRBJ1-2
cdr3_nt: TGTGCCAGCAGCTTAGTCAAGGGAGGTGGCTACACCTTC
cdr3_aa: CASSLVKGGGYTF

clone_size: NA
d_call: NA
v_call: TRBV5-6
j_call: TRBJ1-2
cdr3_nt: TGTGCCAGCAGCTTGGTAGGGGCGCCGAACTATGGCTACACCTTC
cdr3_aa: CASSLVGAPNYGYTF

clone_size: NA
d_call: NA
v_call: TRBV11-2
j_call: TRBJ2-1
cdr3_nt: TGTGCCAGCACCCCCTGGCGGGGCCCGCCCTATGAGCAGTTCTTC
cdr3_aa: CASTPWRGPPYEQFF

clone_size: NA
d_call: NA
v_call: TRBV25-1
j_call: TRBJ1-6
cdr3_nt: TGTGCCAGCAGTGTAAAGAGCTCCTATAATTCACCCCTCCACTTT
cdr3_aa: CASSVKSSYNSPLHF

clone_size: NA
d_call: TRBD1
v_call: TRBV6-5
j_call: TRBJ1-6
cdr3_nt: TGTGCCAGCACAGAAACCGGGACAGGGGTTTCACCCCTCCACTTT
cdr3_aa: CASTETGTGVSPLHF

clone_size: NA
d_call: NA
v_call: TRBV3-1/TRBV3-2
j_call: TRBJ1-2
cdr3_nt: TGTGCCAGCACCATTGGGCAGGGAGGCTACACCTTC
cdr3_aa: CASTIGQGGYTF